The source of this T cell receptor (beta chain) is a study of T cells expressing NK-cell markers. Study summary: The TCR beta repertoires were obtained from sorted CD3+CD56+NKG2C+, CD3+CD56+NKG2C- and CD3+CD56-NKG2C+ T cells.

What made the TCR beta cDNA was 5'RACE template switching with UMIs. Each CDR3 protein gets one entry in TCRdb, which reprocessed the 5' RACE reads and gives no DNA. This listing includes about 550,000 distinct CDR3 sequences. CDR1 is DFQATT, CDR2 SNEGSKA, per germline (reference sequence). CDR3 length: 11 residues. Sequencing input: blood T cells: a sorted CD56 or NKG2C T cell subset, CD4+ or CD8+ T cells, or bulk PBMC T cells (not recorded which). The clonotype was recovered from a man younger than 35 in good health. This chain uses TRBV20-1 with TRBJ2-5. CDR3 sequence: CSARVQETQYF.